The 4 T cell receptor beta chains listed next were all sequenced from one sample in a study of cytomegalovirus exposure and HLA in healthy donors. The primer mix had 60 Vbeta and 13 Jbeta primers. Here immunoSEQ multiplex PCR was the method, and the copy in TCRdb shows in-frame clones only, minus some. The sample shows 150,000 to 200,000 clones, approximately 82% of them seen only once. Sequencing was carried out using PBMCs. Receptors originate from a male donor in good health and CMV-seronegative.

This clone has more than one count but fewer than ten. This chain links TRBV27 with TRBJ2-1; TRBD2 agrees at 14 bases. Trimming removed 6 bases from V and 8 bases from J; junction bases left unmatched: 6. The germline gives CDR1 MNHEY, CDR2 SMNVEV (reference sequence). This CDR3 contains 15 residues. The CDR3: CASRGTSGSIYEQFF. CDR3 sequence (DNA): TGTGCCAGCAGAGGGACTAGCGGGAGTATCTATGAGCAGTTCTTC.

The CDR3 bases are TGTGCCAGTAGCGGACTAGTGTTCTACGAGCAGTACTTC. Protein product: CASSGLVFYEQYF. This rearrangement joins TRBV19 to TRBJ2-7; TRBD2 matches at 7 bases. Trimming took 6 bases from V and 3 from J; bases not matched to a gene: 5. The CDR3 sequence is 13 residues long. Germline V gene data show CDR1 as LNHDA and CDR2 as SQIVND (reference sequence).

The chain carries TRBV7-9 and TRBJ2-7; TRBD2 agrees at 14 bases. Germline values: CDR1 SEHNR, CDR2 FQNEAQ (reference sequence). This CDR3 has 15 residues. V trimming: 4 bases; J trimming: 6 bases; junction bases outside the gene matches: 5. For the CDR3, the DNA is TGTGCCAGCAGCTGGGGACTAGCGGGAGTTGGCGAGCAGTACTTC. It specifies CASSWGLAGVGEQYF.

J is TRBJ1-5 and V is TRBV2; perhaps TRBD1 as D (5 bases). Germline CDR1 is SNHLY and CDR2 is FYNNEI. CDR3 length: 14 amino acids. V shed 4 bases and J shed 7 bases, with 14 bases lying between them. The CDR3 nucleotides read TGTGCCAGCAGTGGAGAAAGGGGAAGACAGCCCCAGCATTTT. Protein: CASSGERGRQPQHF.